A selection of T cell receptor beta chains follows, all from one sample in a study of shared clonotypes between healthy human individuals. The assay was immunoSEQ multiplex PCR, and TCRdb's table has in-frame clones only and misses some. Of millions of clones in the sample, roughly 96% were seen once. The specimen was naive CD4+ T cells sorted from blood. The receptors were sampled from a man between 18 and 35 years old in good health. The conserved cysteine and the conserved F or W are not part of the CDR3 here.

V gene	CDR3 protein
TRBV2	ASSEGGRRGNTEAF
TRBV4-1	ASSQVTGFGTEAF
TRBV19	ASSYHDGGYT
TRBV7-2	ASSVVRLAGNTGELF
TRBV19	ASSSGERATYEQY
TRBV19	ASSIISGIDEQY
TRBV5-1	ASSLVGTGNTYEQY
TRBV7-9	ASIIRLQENSGNTIY
TRBV2	ASRGGQSNQPQH
TRBV11-1	ASSQESDRDNEQF
TRBV5-1	ASSGSGFNEQF
TRBV28	ASSRTGGNTIY
TRBV5-1	ASSPGQGATEAF
TRBV12-5	ASGTGVNYGYT
TRBV11-2	ASSLELNTIY
TRBV7-2	ASSLGQQGTQY
TRBV5-1	ASSPLRDSPLLDSGNTIY
TRBV4-1	ASSQRGIPPEAF